A single sample is the source of the 17 T cell receptor beta chains below, sequenced in a study of OX40 agonist ivuxolimab in advanced cancers. Sequenced by immunoSEQ multiplex PCR; TCRdb stores in-frame clones only, minus some. The sample has tens of thousands of clones, roughly 90% seen once. The sample in question was CD4+ or CD8+ T cells sorted from blood, obtained in a trial of the OX40 agonist ivuxolimab. These receptors were obtained from an adult with an advanced solid tumor such as melanoma, head and neck, liver or kidney cancer.

This clone was observed once. The chain recombines TRBV5-4 with TRBJ1-2; 7 positions agree with TRBD1. The CDR3 sequence is 14 residues long. Germline V gene lookup returns CDR1 SGHNT and CDR2 YYREEE (reference sequence). Unmatched junction bases numbered 7, after V lost 4 bases and J lost 4 bases. The CDR3 sequence: CASSTQTGSYGYTF. CDR3 DNA sequence: TGTGCCAGCAGCACCCAGACAGGGAGCTATGGCTACACCTTC.

The rearrangement uses TRBV7-2 and TRBJ1-1; D remains ambiguous. Trimming removed 3 bases at V and 1 base at J, with 6 bases between. From germline, CDR1 is SGHTA and CDR2 FQGNSA. This CDR3 is built from 13 residues. CDR3 amino acids: CASSFGPNTEAFF. The CDR3 DNA is TGTGCCAGCAGCTTTGGGCCGAACACTGAAGCTTTCTTT.

The J gene is TRBJ1-5, the V gene TRBV19, with D possibly matching TRBD1 (5 bases). CDR3 size: 13 residues. Germline loops: CDR1 LNHDA, CDR2 SQIVND (reference sequence). V was pared by 5 bases and J by 3 bases, with 8 bases between. The CDR3 reads CASSAGHNQPQHF. In DNA, the CDR3 is TGTGCCAGTAGTGCCGGACACAATCAGCCCCAGCATTTT.

This clone was counted only a few times. The rearrangement links TRBV5-1 to TRBJ1-2, with D possibly matching TRBD1 (5 bases). This CDR3 is 13 amino acids long. Germline lookup yields CDR1 SGHRS and CDR2 YFSETQ. V was trimmed by 4 bases and J by 6 bases, leaving 13 bases between them. This chain's CDR3 is CASSPGTANGYTF. CDR3 DNA sequence: TGCGCCAGCAGCCCGGGGACGGCGAATGGCTACACCTTC.

This chain connects TRBV6-1 to TRBJ2-7; possible D gene TRBD2, 7 bases. Deletions cut 4 bases from V and 0 bases from J, with 13 bases between. CDR3 size: 15 residues. Germline lookup yields CDR1 MNHNS and CDR2 SASEGT. The CDR3 DNA reads as TGTGCCAGCAGTGGGGGGGGCCCCAGCTCCTACGAGCAGTACTTC. It yields the protein CASSGGGPSSYEQYF.

The chain has TRBV27 and TRBJ1-2; tentative D call: TRBD1 (5 bases). The CDR3 length is 15 residues. Deletions cut 3 bases from V and 7 bases from J, with 18 bases between. Germline V gives CDR1 MNHEY, CDR2 SMNVEV (reference sequence). The CDR3 spells CASSFLAGVSGGYTF. The DNA of the CDR3 is TGTGCCAGCAGTTTCCTGGCGGGGGTATCGGGTGGCTACACCTTC.

V and J are TRBV20-1 and TRBJ2-7, with TRBD2 matching over 8 bases. CDR3 length: 11 residues. In germline, CDR1 is DFQATT, CDR2 SNEGSKA (reference sequence). V shed 4 bases and J 7 bases; nucleotides not matched to a gene: 3. Here the CDR3 DNA reads TGCAGTGCTACTCCGGGGGGGGAGCAGTACTTC. The encoded protein is CSATPGGEQYF.

A note on this clone: This CDR3 is also generated by other DNA sequences in the sample. This chain uses TRBV19 with TRBJ2-5; weak D call: TRBD1 (6 bases). The CDR3 length is 13 residues. V lost 6 bases to trimming and J lost 5 bases, with 13 bases between them. Germline V CDR1 and CDR2: LNHDA, SQIVND (reference sequence). In DNA form, the CDR3 reads TGTGCCAGTAGCCCACAGGGTGGTGAGACCCAGTACTTC. Translated, it gives CASSPQGGETQYF.

The chain combines TRBV5-1 with TRBJ1-5; D remains ambiguous. CDR3 length: 14 amino acids. Trimming removed 1 base at V and 7 bases at J, with 12 bases between. CDR1 is SGHRS, CDR2 YFSETQ, per germline. CDR3 amino acids: CASSLSSGKQPQHF. CDR3 in DNA: TGCGCCAGCAGCTTGTCATCCGGGAAACAGCCCCAGCATTTT.

V gene TRBV7-3 combines with J gene TRBJ2-7; 8 nucleotides align to TRBD2. The V and J ends lost 5 bases and 0 bases, in that order; junction bases with no gene match: 6. The V gene's germline CDR1 is SGHTA and CDR2 FQGTGA. CDR3 length: 15 amino acids. CDR3: CASSQDLAGSYEQYF. The CDR3 DNA reads TGTGCCAGCAGCCAAGATCTAGCGGGCTCCTACGAGCAGTACTTC. Drawing the rest from reference TRBV7-3 and TRBJ2-7, the complete variable domain is GAGVSQTPSNKVTEKGKYVELRCDPISGHTALYWYRQSLGQGPEFLIYFQGTGAADDSGLPNDRFFAVRPEGSVSTLKIQRTERGDSAVYLCASSQDLAGSYEQYFGPGTRLTVT.

The chain uses TRBV29-1 and TRBJ1-3; D gene unclear. The CDR3 sequence is 14 residues long. Trimming pared 5 bases from V and 0 bases from J, leaving 11 bases between. The germline V gene has CDR1 SQVTM and CDR2 ANQGSEA. The CDR3 sequence is CSVLPGNSGNTIYF. In DNA form, the CDR3 reads TGCAGCGTTCTACCGGGCAACTCTGGAAACACCATATATTTT.

This chain connects TRBV5-6 to TRBJ1-2; D unclear. Germline CDR1 reads SGHDT; CDR2 reads YYEEEE. The ends were cut back, 0 bases at V and 4 bases at J, with 10 bases in the middle. This CDR3 has 14 amino acids. The CDR3 spells CASSLELAGYGYTF. The DNA of the CDR3 is TGTGCCAGCAGCTTGGAGCTCGCTGGCTATGGCTACACCTTC.

The V and J genes are TRBV30 and TRBJ2-1, with TRBD2 identical over 14 bases. The length of the CDR3 is 15 residues. With 3 bases clipped from V and 7 bases from J, the junction kept 5 bases outside the gene matches. CDR1 GTSNPN and CDR2 SVGIG come from the germline V gene (reference sequence). The CDR3 reads CAWSTGLAGENEQFF. The CDR3 DNA follows: TGTGCCTGGAGCACGGGACTAGCGGGAGAGAATGAGCAGTTCTTC.

The DNA of the CDR3 is TGCGCCAGCAGCTCAGGGGGCTCCTACAATGAGCAGTTCTTC. Protein product: CASSSGGSYNEQFF. The chain joins TRBV5-1 to TRBJ2-1; 7 positions agree with TRBD1. Trimming at V came to 3 bases and at J to 0 bases, leaving 0 bases not matched to a gene. CDR1 is SGHRS, CDR2 YFSETQ, per germline. This CDR3 region has 14 residues. Combining the CDR3 with reference TRBV5-1 and TRBJ2-1 gives the whole variable domain KAGVTQTPRYLIKTRGQQVTLSCSPISGHRSVSWYQQTPGQGLQFLFEYFSETQRNKGNFPGRFSGRQFSNSRSEMNVSTLELGDSALYLCASSSGGSYNEQFFGPGTRLTVL.

The V and J genes are TRBV12-5 and TRBJ2-3; D not resolved. Germline V gives CDR1 LGHNT, CDR2 FRNRAP. The CDR3 extends over 16 amino acids. V was pared by 4 bases and J by 3 bases, with 17 bases between. Here the CDR3 reads CASGSPLGGNTDTQYF. CDR3 bases: TGTGCTAGTGGTTCCCCCCTGGGCGGAAATACAGATACGCAGTATTTT. Drawing the rest from reference TRBV12-5 and TRBJ2-3, the complete variable domain is DARVTQTPRHKVTEMGQEVTMRCQPILGHNTVFWYRQTMMQGLELLAYFRNRAPLDDSGMPKDRFSAEMPDATLATLKIQPSEPRDSAVYFCASGSPLGGNTDTQYFGPGTRLTVL.

The chain carries TRBV5-1 and TRBJ1-1; no clear D gene. This CDR3 has 14 residues. The V gene's germline CDR1 is SGHRS and CDR2 YFSETQ. Between the trimmed V and J ends, which lost 3 bases and 3 bases, there was a span of 12 bases. CDR3 DNA sequence: TGCGCCAGCAGCTCCCTCCGGCGGGACACTGAAGCTTTCTTT. This encodes CASSSLRRDTEAFF.

This clone was picked up one time. The V call is TRBV7-2, the J call TRBJ2-7, with 9 bases matching TRBD1. Germline V gene lookup returns CDR1 SGHTA and CDR2 FQGNSA. This CDR3 is built from 14 residues. Germline trimming cut 5 bases from V and 3 bases from J; bases unmatched to any gene: 5. The CDR3 loop reads CASSLTGGVYEQYF. The CDR3 DNA reads as TGTGCCAGCAGCCTTACAGGGGGCGTCTACGAGCAGTACTTC.